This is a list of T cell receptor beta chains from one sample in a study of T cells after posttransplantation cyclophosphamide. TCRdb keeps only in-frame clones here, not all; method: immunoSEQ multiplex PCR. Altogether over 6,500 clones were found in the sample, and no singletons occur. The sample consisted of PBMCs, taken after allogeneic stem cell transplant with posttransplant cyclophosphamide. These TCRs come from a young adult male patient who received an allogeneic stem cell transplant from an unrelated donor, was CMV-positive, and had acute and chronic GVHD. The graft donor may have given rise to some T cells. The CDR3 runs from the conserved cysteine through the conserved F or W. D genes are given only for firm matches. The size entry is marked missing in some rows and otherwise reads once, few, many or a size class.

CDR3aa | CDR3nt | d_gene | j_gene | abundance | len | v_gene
CASSREGGQRYGNSPLHF | TGCGCCAGCAGCCGGGAGGGGGGTCAACGATATGGGAATTCACCCCTCCACTTT | NA | TRBJ1-6 | many | 18 | TRBV5-1
CASSNSGGGYTF | TGTGCCAGCAGTAACTCGGGGGGTGGCTACACCTTC | NA | TRBJ1-2 | many | 12 | TRBV6-5
CASSYLRSGQGLRAFF | TGTGCCAGCAGCTACCTCCGCTCAGGACAGGGGTTGAGGGCTTTCTTT | TRBD1 | TRBJ1-1 | medium-sized | 16 | TRBV5-4
CAWKGQGKQKTQYF | TGTGCCTGGAAGGGACAGGGCAAGCAAAAGACCCAGTACTTC | TRBD1 | TRBJ2-5 | many | 14 | TRBV30
CASSGRDRTYYEQYF | TGTGCCAGCAGCGGACGGGACAGGACCTACTACGAGCAGTACTTC | TRBD1 | TRBJ2-7 | many | 15 | TRBV7-9
CASGLVLSGQDSGNTIYF | TGTGCTAGTGGTTTGGTACTAAGTGGACAGGACTCTGGAAACACCATATATTTT | TRBD1 | TRBJ1-3 | medium-sized | 18 | TRBV12-5
CASSGTPGQSATNEKLFF | TGTGCCAGCAGCGGAACGCCGGGACAATCCGCAACTAATGAAAAACTGTTTTTT | NA | TRBJ1-4 | many | 18 | TRBV9
CASSLTGIDTQYF | TGTGCCAGCAGCTTAACAGGGATAGATACGCAGTATTTT | NA | TRBJ2-3 | many | 13 | TRBV7-9
CASSSEVLGSSGLRDEQFF | TGCGCCAGCAGTAGTGAGGTCTTAGGGTCTAGCGGACTGAGGGATGAGCAGTTCTTC | TRBD2 | TRBJ2-1 | many | 19 | TRBV10-2
CASSPQGFRSYEQYF | TGCGCCAGCAGCCCCCAGGGGTTCAGATCCTACGAGCAGTACTTC | NA | TRBJ2-7 | NA | 15 | TRBV5-1
CASSQVPAGQETQYF | TGCGCCAGCAGCCAAGTGCCAGCGGGGCAAGAGACCCAGTACTTC | TRBD2 | TRBJ2-5 | NA | 15 | TRBV4-1
CASSTGSSDGYTF | TGTGCCAGCAGTACGGGTAGTTCGGATGGCTACACCTTC | NA | TRBJ1-2 | many | 13 | TRBV6-5
CASRQTGRLSTEAFF | TGTGCCAGCAGGCAGACAGGACGTTTGAGCACTGAAGCTTTCTTT | NA | TRBJ1-1 | many | 15 | TRBV5-6
CASSSRTISRETQYF | TGTGCCAGCAGTTCCCGGACAATAAGTCGGGAGACCCAGTACTTC | NA | TRBJ2-5 | many | 15 | TRBV28
CASSRAGGSGNTIYF | TGTGCCAGCAGCCGGGCGGGTGGATCTGGAAACACCATATATTTT | NA | TRBJ1-3 | many | 15 | TRBV4-2
CASSLDSGGYNEQFF | TGTGCCAGCAGCTTGGATAGCGGGGGGTACAATGAGCAGTTCTTC | TRBD2 | TRBJ2-1 | many | 15 | TRBV5-4
CASTPRGYGNTIYF | TGTGCCAGCACGCCTCGGGGGTATGGAAACACCATATATTTT | NA | TRBJ1-3 | many | 14 | TRBV7-2
CASSDRGETQYF | TGTGCCAGCAGTGACCGCGGAGAGACCCAGTACTTC | NA | TRBJ2-5 | many | 12 | TRBV6-1
CSVLGGARNTDTQYF | TGCAGCGTCCTAGGGGGGGCTCGTAACACAGATACGCAGTATTTT | NA | TRBJ2-3 | many | 15 | TRBV29-1
CASSQGPLDYGYTF | TGCGCCAGCAGCCAAGGTCCATTAGATTATGGCTACACCTTC | NA | TRBJ1-2 | many | 14 | TRBV4-1
CASTTKNGGGVLGYTF | TGTGCCAGCACCACTAAAAACGGTGGGGGGGTTCTTGGCTACACCTTC | NA | TRBJ1-2 | many | 16 | TRBV11-2
CAWLAGSAEAFF | TGTGCCTGGCTTGCAGGTTCGGCTGAAGCTTTCTTT | NA | TRBJ1-1 | many | 12 | TRBV30
CASSYGGQGNIQYF | TGTGCCAGCAGTTACGGGGGTCAGGGAAACATTCAGTACTTC | NA | TRBJ2-4 | many | 14 | TRBV27
CASSLEVGRMNTEAFF | TGTGCCAGCAGCTTAGAAGTGGGGCGGATGAACACTGAAGCTTTCTTT | NA | TRBJ1-1 | many | 16 | TRBV7-2
CASSYEQDTDTQYF | TGTGCCAGCAGTTACGAGCAGGACACAGATACGCAGTATTTT | NA | TRBJ2-3 | medium-sized | 14 | TRBV6-5
CASSDRGLNQPQHF | TGTGCCAGCAGTGACAGGGGGCTCAATCAGCCCCAGCATTTT | TRBD1 | TRBJ1-5 | medium-sized | 14 | TRBV6-1
CASSGLGPQHF | TGCGCCAGCAGCGGCCTAGGGCCCCAGCATTTT | NA | TRBJ1-5 | medium-sized | 11 | TRBV10-2
CASSPARYEQYF | TGTGCCAGCTCACCAGCGAGATACGAGCAGTACTTC | NA | TRBJ2-7 | many | 12 | TRBV18
CASSLQATNQPQHF | TGTGCCAGCAGTTTGCAGGCGACCAATCAGCCCCAGCATTTT | NA | TRBJ1-5 | many | 14 | TRBV2
CASRQLDSYEQYF | TGTGCCAGCAGACAACTGGACAGCTACGAGCAGTACTTC | NA | TRBJ2-7 | NA | 13 | TRBV6-1
CASSFGQGGGQPQHF | TGTGCCAGCAGTTTCGGGCAGGGTGGTGGTCAGCCCCAGCATTTT | NA | TRBJ1-5 | many | 15 | TRBV6-1
CASSTGTGNQPQHF | TGTGCCAGCAGCACCGGGACAGGGAATCAGCCCCAGCATTTT | TRBD1 | TRBJ1-5 | many | 14 | TRBV6-1
CASSLGGRASNQPQHF | TGTGCCAGCAGCTTGGGAGGCAGGGCCAGCAATCAGCCCCAGCATTTT | NA | TRBJ1-5 | many | 16 | TRBV5-6
CASSLAGVSSGNTIYF | TGCGCCAGCAGCTTGGCAGGGGTCAGCTCTGGAAACACCATATATTTT | NA | TRBJ1-3 | many | 16 | TRBV5-1
CASSSWRGGSTGELFF | TGTGCCAGTAGTTCGTGGCGGGGGGGGTCCACCGGGGAGCTGTTTTTT | TRBD2 | TRBJ2-2 | medium-sized | 16 | TRBV19
CASSSRGSDTQYF | TGTGCCAGCAGTTCACGGGGTTCAGATACGCAGTATTTT | NA | TRBJ2-3 | many | 13 | TRBV5-5
CAWSGGLVGAFF | TGTGCCTGGAGTGGCGGGTTAGTAGGAGCTTTCTTT | NA | TRBJ1-1 | many | 12 | TRBV30
CATSGAPMNTEAFF | TGTGCCACATCGGGAGCGCCCATGAACACTGAAGCTTTCTTT | NA | TRBJ1-1 | many | 14 | TRBV7-9
CASSRKGQVSNQPQHF | TGTGCCAGCAGCCGGAAGGGACAGGTCTCAAATCAGCCCCAGCATTTT | TRBD1 | TRBJ1-5 | many | 16 | TRBV13
CASGPSGGAYETQYF | TGTGCCAGCGGGCCTAGCGGGGGGGCCTATGAGACCCAGTACTTC | TRBD2 | TRBJ2-5 | many | 15 | TRBV2
CASSLTGDGGNTIYF | TGCGCCAGCAGCCTCACAGGGGATGGTGGAAACACCATATATTTT | TRBD1 | TRBJ1-3 | many | 15 | TRBV5-1
CASKQGAAFGYTF | TGTGCCAGCAAACAGGGGGCCGCGTTTGGCTACACCTTC | TRBD1 | TRBJ1-2 | many | 13 | TRBV6-5
CASSPGRGQLLFF | TGTGCCAGCAGTCCCGGACGTGGACAGCTACTGTTTTTT | NA | TRBJ1-4 | medium-sized | 13 | TRBV6-6
CASSPIRDRGWYGYTF | TGTGCCAGCAGTCCTATCCGGGACAGGGGGTGGTATGGCTACACCTTC | TRBD1 | TRBJ1-2 | many | 16 | TRBV28
CASSYDGYMNTEAFF | TGTGCCAGCAGTTATGACGGGTACATGAACACTGAAGCTTTCTTT | NA | TRBJ1-1 | many | 15 | TRBV6-5
CASSVQGRGGYNEQFF | TGTGCCAGCAGCGTCCAGGGGCGGGGGGGGTACAATGAGCAGTTCTTC | TRBD2 | TRBJ2-1 | many | 16 | TRBV9
CASSLGAAGGHYTGELFF | TGCGCCAGCAGCTTGGGGGCCGCAGGGGGACACTACACCGGGGAGCTGTTTTTT | TRBD1 | TRBJ2-2 | many | 18 | TRBV5-1
CARDTTGSITDTQYF | TGTGCCAGGGACACGACAGGTTCGATCACAGATACGCAGTATTTT | NA | TRBJ2-3 | few | 15 | TRBV28
CASSPRAGTGNTGELFF | TGTGCCAGCAGCCCGCGGGCCGGGACAGGGAACACCGGGGAGCTGTTTTTT | TRBD1 | TRBJ2-2 | many | 17 | TRBV5-4
CASSLGNGKLFF | TGTGCCAGCAGCCTGGGAAACGGGAAACTGTTTTTT | NA | TRBJ1-4 | many | 12 | TRBV5-6
CATSRGVYSNQPQHF | TGTGCCACCTCCCGGGGAGTGTATAGCAATCAGCCCCAGCATTTT | NA | TRBJ1-5 | many | 15 | TRBV6-1
CASSLRWHQPQHF | TGTGCCAGCAGCTTGCGTTGGCATCAGCCCCAGCATTTT | NA | TRBJ1-5 | many | 13 | TRBV5-5
CASSLGGADIETFF | TGTGCCAGCAGCTTGGGGGGCGCGGACATTGAAACTTTCTTT | NA | TRBJ1-1 | many | 14 | TRBV5-6
CASSLGQGAGETQYF | TGTGCCAGCAGTTTAGGCCAGGGGGCCGGCGAGACCCAGTACTTC | TRBD1 | TRBJ2-5 | few | 15 | TRBV28
CASSNRDEQYF | TGTGCCAGCAGTAACCGGGACGAGCAGTACTTC | NA | TRBJ2-7 | many | 11 | TRBV6-1
CAIRMNEGGEQFF | TGTGCCATCAGAATGAATGAGGGCGGTGAGCAGTTCTTC | NA | TRBJ2-1 | many | 13 | TRBV10-3
CASSEFGHRHEQYF | TGTGCCAGCAGTGAATTTGGACATAGGCACGAGCAGTACTTC | NA | TRBJ2-7 | many | 14 | TRBV2
CASSPLVGQGEETQYF | TGTGCCAGCAGCCCACTGGTCGGGCAGGGGGAAGAGACCCAGTACTTC | TRBD1 | TRBJ2-5 | many | 16 | TRBV7-9